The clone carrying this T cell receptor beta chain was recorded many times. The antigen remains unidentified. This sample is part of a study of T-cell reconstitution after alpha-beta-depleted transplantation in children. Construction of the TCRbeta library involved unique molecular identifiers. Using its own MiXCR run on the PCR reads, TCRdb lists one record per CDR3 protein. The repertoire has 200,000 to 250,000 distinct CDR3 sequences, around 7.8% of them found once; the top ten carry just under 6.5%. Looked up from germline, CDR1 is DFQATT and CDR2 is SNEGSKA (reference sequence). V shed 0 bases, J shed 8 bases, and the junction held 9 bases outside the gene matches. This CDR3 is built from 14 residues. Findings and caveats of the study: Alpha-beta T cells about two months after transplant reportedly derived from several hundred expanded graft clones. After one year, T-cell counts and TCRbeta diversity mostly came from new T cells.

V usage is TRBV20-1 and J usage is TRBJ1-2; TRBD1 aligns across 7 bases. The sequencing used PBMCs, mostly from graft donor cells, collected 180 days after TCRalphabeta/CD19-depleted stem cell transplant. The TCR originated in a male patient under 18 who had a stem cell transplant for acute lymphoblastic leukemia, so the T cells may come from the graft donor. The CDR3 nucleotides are TGCAGTGCTAGAGATCTCGGGAGGGGGCCCGGCTACACCTTC. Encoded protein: CSARDLGRGPGYTF.